These T cell receptor beta chains were read from a single sample in a study of blood T cell repertoires in COVID-19. Assay used: immunoSEQ multiplex PCR; TCRdb lists only in-frame clones, some missing. The sample shows over 150,000 clones, roughly 84% of them seen only once. The sample was peripheral blood. These receptor sequences come from a man younger than 30 with active or convalescent COVID-19. Each CDR3 is given with its conserved first and last residue. The D gene is left open where the match is weak. The size entry is marked missing in some rows and otherwise reads once, few, many or a size class.

>TRBJ2-7|-|-|TRBV4-2
TGTGCCAGCAGCCAAGAAGGGCGGGATTCGGCCTACGAGCAGTACTTC
CASSQEGRDSAYEQYF
>TRBJ2-2|-|-|TRBV3-1/TRBV3-2
TGTGCCAGCAGCCTTACAATTGGTTTGGGGGAGCTGTTTTTT
CASSLTIGLGELFF
>TRBJ2-5|-|TRBD2|TRBV6-5
TGTGCCAGCAGTTACGCGGCTAGCGGGAAGACCCAGTACTTC
CASSYAASGKTQYF
>TRBJ2-1|-|-|TRBV3-1/TRBV3-2
TGTGCCAGCAGCCACCGGGCAGGGCCGGTAATTGAGCAGTTCTTC
CASSHRAGPVIEQFF
>TRBJ1-5|once|TRBD1|TRBV6-6
TGTGCCAGCAGTTACCAACCGACAGGGGGCTATCAGCCCCAGCATTTT
CASSYQPTGGYQPQHF
>TRBJ2-5|few|TRBD2|TRBV4-2
TGTGCCAGCAGCCAGGATAGCGGGAGGGCTCGGGAGACCCAGTACTTC
CASSQDSGRARETQYF
>TRBJ2-5|once|-|TRBV28
TGTGCCAGCCTCAAAACCGCACGGGAGACCCAGTACTTC
CASLKTARETQYF
>TRBJ2-2|-|TRBD2|TRBV2
TGTGCCAGCAGTGTCCCTACTAGCGGGGGGGCCTTCACCGGGGAGCTGTTTTTT
CASSVPTSGGAFTGELFF
>TRBJ1-1|-|TRBD1|TRBV5-1
TGCGCCAGCAGCAGGGGACAGGGGGCTGAAGCTTTCTTT
CASSRGQGAEAFF
>TRBJ1-2|-|-|TRBV2
TGTGCCAGCAGTGCTAATAACTATGGCTACACCTTC
CASSANNYGYTF
>TRBJ1-3|-|TRBD1|TRBV5-6
TGTGCCAGCTCAAGGGGCGGACCAGGGGGCTCAGACACCATATATTTT
CASSRGGPGGSDTIYF
>TRBJ2-7|few|TRBD2|TRBV7-2
TGTGCCAGCAGCTTCCTAGCGGGATTAACCTACGAGCAGTACTTC
CASSFLAGLTYEQYF
>TRBJ2-3|-|-|TRBV6-5
TGTGCCAGCAGTTACAGGAGAGAAGATACGCAGTATTTT
CASSYRREDTQYF
>TRBJ2-1|-|-|TRBV10-3
TGTGCCATCAGTGATGAGGGAGCCCGCTACAATGAGCAGTTCTTC
CAISDEGARYNEQFF
>TRBJ1-4|few|-|TRBV18
TGTGCCAGCTCACCGGACCAGGGGGAAAAACTGTTTTTT
CASSPDQGEKLFF
>TRBJ2-1|once|-|TRBV24-1
TGTGCCACCAGTGATAGGTGGGGCAGAACCTACAATGAGCAGTTCTTC
CATSDRWGRTYNEQFF
>TRBJ2-1|-|-|TRBV11-2
TGTGCCAGCAGCTTAGATGGAGCTAGCGACAATGAGCAGTTCTTC
CASSLDGASDNEQFF
>TRBJ1-1|-|TRBD1|TRBV5-1
TGCGCCAGCAGCTCGTCGGGACAGGGAGGGAACACTGAAGCTTTCTTT
CASSSSGQGGNTEAFF
>TRBJ2-4|-|TRBD1|TRBV6-1
TGTGCCAGCAGTGAGCCTGGACAGGGGGCTTCCTACTACATTCAGTACTTC
CASSEPGQGASYYIQYF
>TRBJ2-5|once|TRBD1|TRBV6-5
TGTGCCAGCAGTTACTCGGGACAGGGAGGAGAGACCCAGTACTTC
CASSYSGQGGETQYF
>TRBJ2-1|-|TRBD2|TRBV7-3
TGTGCCAGCAGCGAGCAGACTAGCGGGAGCGATGAGCAGTTCTTC
CASSEQTSGSDEQFF
>TRBJ2-3|-|-|TRBV15
TGTGCCACCAGCAGAGAACTAGATTTTACAGATACGCAGTATTTT
CATSRELDFTDTQYF
>TRBJ2-7|once|-|TRBV28
TGTGCCAGCACCTCCTCTTCCTACGAGCAGTACTTC
CASTSSSYEQYF
>TRBJ2-6|-|-|TRBV27
TGTGCCAGCAGCCCACTTGGCTCTGGGGCCAACGTCCTGACTTTC
CASSPLGSGANVLTF
>TRBJ1-2|-|TRBD1|TRBV12-3/TRBV12-4
TGTGCCAGCATCGGGACAGGGTATGGCTACACCTTC
CASIGTGYGYTF
>TRBJ1-3|-|TRBD1|TRBV7-9
TGTGCCAGCAGCCCGGGGCAGGGGGCGCAAACTGGAAACACCATATATTTT
CASSPGQGAQTGNTIYF
>TRBJ1-1|-|-|TRBV3-1/TRBV3-2
TGTGCCAGCAGCCAAGGTGGTTCACAGCTTGAAGCTTTCTTT
CASSQGGSQLEAFF
>TRBJ2-3|-|TRBD2|TRBV3-1/TRBV3-2
TGTGCCAGCAGCCAAAGGGTTAGCGGGAGTGCAGATACGCAGTATTTT
CASSQRVSGSADTQYF
>TRBJ2-2|-|-|TRBV6-1
TGTGCCAGCAGTGATGATTTGGGCCCCGGGGACACCGGGGAGCTGTTTTTT
CASSDDLGPGDTGELFF
>TRBJ2-7|once|-|TRBV10-1
TGCGCCAGCAGTGAGATGTACACCACCTACGAGCAGTACTTC
CASSEMYTTYEQYF
>TRBJ2-3|-|-|TRBV5-1
TGCGCCAGCAGACGGCGGGACACAGATACGCAGTATTTT
CASRRRDTDTQYF
>TRBJ1-4|-|-|TRBV11-2
TGTGCCAGCAGCTTAGTTGTGGGGCGAGCGACTAATGAAAAACTGTTTTTT
CASSLVVGRATNEKLFF
>TRBJ2-6|-|-|TRBV7-2
TGTGCCAGCAGCTCACTAATTGGGGCCAACGTCCTGACTTTC
CASSSLIGANVLTF
>TRBJ2-1|-|-|TRBV6-5
TGTGCCAGCAACGTGGGAGGATTCTACAATGAGCAGTTCTTC
CASNVGGFYNEQFF
>TRBJ2-5|-|TRBD1|TRBV7-9
TGTGCCAGCAGTTCCCCCGGCCCCGGGACAGGAGCTGAGACCCAGTACTTC
CASSSPGPGTGAETQYF
>TRBJ1-2|-|TRBD1|TRBV29-1
TGCAGCGTTGAAGGGGACAGGACCCACTATGGCTACACCTTC
CSVEGDRTHYGYTF
>TRBJ1-1|-|-|TRBV5-1
TGCGCCAGCAGCTCAAACCAGGGTCCCGCTACTGAAGCTTTCTTT
CASSSNQGPATEAFF
>TRBJ2-5|-|TRBD2|TRBV11-2
TGTGCCAGCAGCTTAGGCGGGGGGGGACTAGCGGGAGAGACCCAGTACTTC
CASSLGGGGLAGETQYF
>TRBJ1-1|few|TRBD1|TRBV10-2
TGCGCCAGCAGTGATGGGGTGCAGGGGGCGGACGCTGAAGCTTTCTTT
CASSDGVQGADAEAFF
>TRBJ2-5|-|TRBD1|TRBV28
TGTGCCAGCAGTGAGGGACAGAGAAAAGAGACCCAGTACTTC
CASSEGQRKETQYF
>TRBJ1-4|-|-|TRBV7-6
TGTGCCAGCAGCTTTGTACAGGGATCTAATGAAAAACTGTTTTTT
CASSFVQGSNEKLFF
>TRBJ2-6|-|-|TRBV9
TGTGCCAGCAGCGTAGTCGAGGGTAGCAGCTCTGGGGCCAACGTCCTGACTTTC
CASSVVEGSSSGANVLTF
>TRBJ2-7|few|TRBD1|TRBV7-2
TGTGCCAGCAGCTTAGCGGGGACAGGGTGGTCCTACGAGCAGTACTTC
CASSLAGTGWSYEQYF
>TRBJ2-1|-|-|TRBV6-5
TGTGCCAGCAGCTTAACAGGGATCGGTGAGCAGTTCTTC
CASSLTGIGEQFF
>TRBJ2-3|-|-|TRBV4-2
TGTGCCAGCAGCCAAGATCAGGGGCGGGTTCGGGTAAGCACAGATACGCAGTATTTT
CASSQDQGRVRVSTDTQYF
>TRBJ1-4|-|-|TRBV27
TGTGCCACACGCATCCGGTGGGCTACAGTTAATGAAAAACTGTTTTTT
CATRIRWATVNEKLFF
>TRBJ1-1|-|-|TRBV9
TGTGCCAGCAGCGGAGACCAGCGAGGGACTGAAGCTTTCTTT
CASSGDQRGTEAFF
>TRBJ2-1|-|TRBD2|TRBV6-2/TRBV6-3
TGTGCCAGCAGTTACCACCGGACTAGCGGAATCTACTCCTACAATGAGCAGTTCTTC
CASSYHRTSGIYSYNEQFF
>TRBJ2-7|-|TRBD1|TRBV5-8
TGTGCCAGCATCAGAACCGGACAGGGCCAGCAGTACTTC
CASIRTGQGQQYF
>TRBJ2-7|-|TRBD1|TRBV5-1
TGCGCCAGCAGCTTAACGGGACAGGGATACGAGCAGTACTTC
CASSLTGQGYEQYF
>TRBJ2-1|-|-|TRBV29-1
TGCAGCGTTGAAGGGCAGTTTTCCTCGGCGGACTTCTACAATGAGCAGTTCTTC
CSVEGQFSSADFYNEQFF
>TRBJ2-2|-|TRBD1|TRBV25-1
TGTGCCAGCAGTCGCACAGGGGAGCTCGGGGAGCTGTTTTTT
CASSRTGELGELFF